Presented here are 2 T cell receptor beta chains from one specimen sequenced in a study of memory CD4+ T cells and cytomegalovirus serostatus. The sort gate was single viable CD3+CD4+CD8-CD45RO+ cells for memory CD4+ T cells. Profiled with immunoSEQ multiplex PCR; TCRdb holds only in-frame clones, not every one. The sample carries 84,000 or so clones, 65% to 85% recorded once. Material for sequencing was memory CD4+ T cells from blood. The receptors derive from an adult in good health and CMV-seronegative.

CDR3 sequence: CASSQTTGDLNTEAFF. The CDR3 DNA reads as TGCGCCAGCAGCCAAACGACAGGGGACTTGAACACTGAAGCTTTCTTT. V is TRBV5-1 and J is TRBJ1-1; 8 bases agree with TRBD1. Per germline, CDR1 SGHRS and CDR2 YFSETQ. V shed 4 bases, J shed 0 bases, and the junction held 8 bases outside the gene matches. CDR3 length: 16 residues.

The V call is TRBV15, the J call TRBJ2-5, with TRBD2 as a possible D gene (6 bases). V gave up 0 bases and J gave up 1 base, with 15 bases separating them. The germline V gene encodes CDR1 LNHNV and CDR2 YYDKDF (reference sequence). The CDR3 runs 17 residues. The CDR3 here is CATSRDRGGDLQETQYF. The CDR3 nucleotides are TGTGCCACCAGCAGAGATCGTGGCGGGGACCTCCAAGAGACCCAGTACTTC.